The 15 T cell receptor beta chains given below trace back to one sample, sequenced in a study of persistence of HIV-infected CD4 T cells (TCRdb year 2020). These receptors' targets are unknown. TCRbeta repertoires were sequenced from genomic DNA with the immunoSEQ hsTCRB assay version 4 in survey mode. TCRdb took this table from immuneACCESS and kept in-frame rearrangements with V and J called. Such tables lack part of the clones; where checked against another copy, unresolved V genes explain under half of the gap, and the rest is unexplained. In all, the sample holds tens of thousands of clones, and around 90% of those were seen once. Clones ranked in the top ten supply 0.4% to 0.5% of the sample. The treatment or condition label for this specimen denotes: suppressive antiretroviral therapy. As a nonspecific positive control representing the CD4+ T cell repertoire, the cells were stimulated with anti-CD3/anti-CD28 magnetic beads. Responding CD4+ T cells were sorted on the basis of upregulation of both CD40 ligand and CD69.

The sequencing here drew on CD4+ T cells sorted from PBMCs after roughly 17-hour stimulation, taken from a patient who received antiretroviral therapy. The cell subset or site label, as the study defines it: CD40L+CD69+ CD4 T cells responding to anti-CD3/anti-CD28 beads, representing the overall repertoire. The origin of the receptors is an adult woman with HIV who was CMV-seropositive.

The V call is TRBV6-5, the J call TRBJ2-7; D is tentatively TRBD1 or TRBD2 (5 bases each). CDR3 length: 15 amino acids. V was cut by 6 bases and J by 1 base, with 16 bases left in between. CDR1 MNHEY and CDR2 SVGAGI come from the germline V gene. CDR3 protein: CASRPAGTDSYEQYF. The DNA for the CDR3 is TGTGCCAGCAGGCCAGCCGGGACCGATTCCTACGAGCAGTACTTC.

The chain recombines TRBV10-1 with TRBJ2-1; TRBD1 matches at 10 bases. V trimming: 5 bases; J trimming: 8 bases; junction bases outside the gene matches: 6. The CDR3 spans 14 residues. Germline assignment: CDR1 WNHNN and CDR2 SYGVQD (reference sequence). The chain's CDR3 is CASSSGQGVDEQFF. The CDR3 coding sequence is TGCGCCAGCAGTAGTGGACAGGGGGTGGATGAGCAGTTCTTC.

The chain is built from TRBV19 and TRBJ1-5, with a tentative D call TRBD1 (6 bases). The germline CDR1 and CDR2 sequences are LNHDA and SQIVND (reference sequence). Trimming left V 3 bases short and J 1 base short, with 7 bases between. The CDR3 has 14 amino acids. The CDR3 region is CASSITGSNQPQHF. DNA for the CDR3: TGTGCCAGTAGTATCACAGGGAGCAATCAGCCCCAGCATTTT.

This clone came up once. DNA of the CDR3: TGTGCCAGCAGTGACCGAGAGGGGGCTTTCAATCAGCCCCAGCATTTT. Translation: CASSDREGAFNQPQHF. The rearrangement uses TRBV6-1 and TRBJ1-5, with 7 bases aligning to TRBD1. This CDR3 has 16 amino acids. Germline CDR1 MNHNS, CDR2 SASEGT. With 3 bases clipped from V and 3 bases from J, the junction kept 8 bases outside the gene matches.

This chain joins TRBV12-5 and TRBJ2-7, with D maybe TRBD2 (6 bases). The CDR3 covers 15 residues. The V and J ends lost 4 bases and 3 bases respectively, with 16 bases between them. Germline V gene data show CDR1 as LGHNT and CDR2 as FRNRAP. The CDR3 region is CASGSGTSGSYEQYF. The CDR3 DNA follows: TGTGCTAGTGGTTCCGGGACGTCCGGGAGCTACGAGCAGTACTTC.

In its sample, this clone was seen once. CDR3 amino acids: CASSRDGYQPQHF. The CDR3 DNA is TGTGCCAGCAGTCGGGACGGCTATCAGCCCCAGCATTTT. The chain employs TRBV6-4 and TRBJ1-5, with D possibly matching TRBD1 (5 bases). V was trimmed by 5 bases and J by 5 bases, leaving 10 bases between them. Germline V gene data show CDR1 as MRHNA and CDR2 as SNTAGT. The CDR3 covers 13 residues.

V is TRBV4-1 and J is TRBJ1-4; the match to TRBD1 covers 9 bases. This CDR3 has 15 residues. The V segment lost 2 bases and the J segment 5 bases; nucleotides outside the gene matches: 3. Germline CDR1 reads MGHRA; CDR2 reads YSYEKL. CDR3: CASSQLGQGNEKLFF. The CDR3 DNA reads as TGCGCCAGCAGCCAATTGGGACAGGGAAATGAAAAACTGTTTTTT.

V gene TRBV7-2 combines with J gene TRBJ1-2, with D tentatively TRBD1 (5 bases). This CDR3 region has 15 residues. The germline V gene encodes CDR1 SGHTA and CDR2 FQGNSA. V was pared by 5 bases and J by 3 bases, with 16 bases between. CDR3 sequence (DNA): TGTGCCAGCAGCCGGGACTCCTACACCCACTATGGCTACACCTTC. Its protein product is CASSRDSYTHYGYTF.

The V and J genes are TRBV24-1 and TRBJ1-2, with 8 positions matching TRBD1. This CDR3 region has 14 residues. With 3 bases clipped from V and 4 bases from J, the junction kept 3 bases outside the gene matches. In germline, CDR1 is KGHDR, CDR2 SFDVKD. Here the CDR3 reads CATSDPGTGYGYTF. The CDR3 coding sequence is TGTGCCACCAGTGATCCGGGGACAGGCTATGGCTACACCTTC.

This chain links TRBV12-5 with TRBJ1-2, with TRBD1 matching over 9 bases. Germline assignment: CDR1 LGHNT and CDR2 FRNRAP. Trimming removed 4 bases from V and 8 bases from J; junction bases left unmatched: 11. The CDR3 totals 15 residues. CDR3: CASGSPRTGARGYTF. The CDR3 nucleotides are TGTGCTAGTGGTTCGCCCCGGACAGGGGCGCGAGGCTACACCTTC.

The CDR3 protein is CASSANLGSGAGELFF. CDR3 nucleotides: TGTGCCAGCAGCGCCAACCTAGGGAGCGGGGCCGGGGAGCTGTTTTTT. The chain is built from TRBV9 and TRBJ2-2; the match to TRBD2 covers 7 bases. From germline, CDR1 is SGDLS and CDR2 YYNGEE. This CDR3 comprises 16 residues. J gave up 6 bases and V 3 bases, and 11 bases lay outside the gene matches. Based on the CDR3 plus reference TRBV9 and TRBJ2-2, the full variable domain is DSGVTQTPKHLITATGQRVTLRCSPRSGDLSVYWYQQSLDQGLQFLIQYYNGEERAKGNILERFSAQQFPDLHSELNLSSLELGDSALYFCASSANLGSGAGELFFGEGSRLTVL.

To note about this clone: The same CDR3 is also encoded by other DNA sequences in this sample. The chain combines TRBV29-1 with TRBJ1-2; D perhaps matches TRBD1 (6 bases). The V gene's germline CDR1 is SQVTM and CDR2 ANQGSEA. CDR3 length: 14 residues. The germline V and J ends were trimmed by 7 bases and 4 bases, with 19 bases remaining between them. The CDR3 loop reads CSAGGGGSSYGYTF. The CDR3 region has the DNA TGCAGCGCCGGGGGAGGGGGGAGCTCCTATGGCTACACCTTC.

This clone showed up just once. J is TRBJ1-4 and V is TRBV13, with D perhaps matching TRBD1 (5 bases). Germline V lookup: CDR1 PRHDT, CDR2 FYEKMQ (reference sequence). V lost 5 bases, J lost 4 bases, and 11 bases lay in between. The CDR3 has 14 amino acids. In DNA form, the CDR3 reads TGTGCCAGCAGCCGACAGCTCATTAATGAAAAACTGTTTTTT. Protein sequence: CASSRQLINEKLFF.

Remarks on this clone: Other DNA variants within this sample encode the same CDR3. The chain employs TRBV18 and TRBJ1-5; D remains ambiguous. The V and J ends lost 3 bases and 1 base respectively, with 4 bases between them. CDR1 KGHSH and CDR2 LQKENI come from the germline V gene. This CDR3 has 13 amino acids. Here the CDR3 reads CASSPGSNQPQHF. Here the CDR3 DNA reads TGTGCCAGCTCACCGGGGAGCAATCAGCCCCAGCATTTT.

In its sample, this clone was seen once. CDR3 protein: CASSVATGNYGYTF. CDR3 sequence (DNA): TGTGCCAGCAGCGTAGCAACAGGCAACTATGGCTACACCTTC. V is TRBV9 and J is TRBJ1-2; tentatively, D is TRBD1 (5 bases). Trimming cost V 0 bases and J 2 bases, with 8 bases left between them. The CDR3 is 14 residues long. Germline V gene sequence: CDR1 SGDLS, CDR2 YYNGEE.